This passage covers 27 T cell receptor beta chains from one sample sequenced in a study of regulatory T cells in long-lasting Graves disease. Construction of TCR beta libraries relied on iRepertoire HTBI primers and on Arm-PCR targeting CDR3 regions. Each CDR3 protein gets one entry after TCRdb re-called the multiplex PCR reads with MiXCR. The sample contains over 450,000 distinct CDR3 sequences, 20% to 25% of which appear only once. Stated time point: persistent/refractory GD, antithyroid drugs over 5 years with positive TRAb. The authors made the TCR library using RNA they extracted from PBMCs. Sequences were derived from peripheral blood mononuclear cells (PBMCs), sampled when the disease was refractory, from a patient treated with antithyroid drugs. The source of these receptors is a female donor with Graves disease.

The genes are TRBV6-1 and TRBJ1-2; D may be TRBD1 (5 bases). This CDR3 has 15 residues. Germline V gives CDR1 MNHNS, CDR2 SASEGT. Between the trimmed V and J ends, which lost 6 bases and 8 bases, there was a span of 22 bases. This chain's CDR3 is CASSASGLVRRGYTF. The DNA for the CDR3 is TGTGCCAGCAGCGCTTCGGGGCTAGTCAGGCGAGGCTACACCTTC.

This clonotype was seen many times. J is TRBJ2-7 and V is TRBV19; D is unresolved. The germline V and J ends were trimmed by 2 bases and 2 bases, with 13 bases remaining between them. The CDR3 extends over 15 amino acids. Germline V gives CDR1 LNHDA, CDR2 SQIVND (reference sequence). The DNA of the CDR3 is TGTGCCAGTAGTATACACGGTCATCTGACCTACGAGCAGTACTTC. Its protein product is CASSIHGHLTYEQYF.

The chain combines TRBV4-3 with TRBJ1-2, with 9 nucleotides matching TRBD1. The CDR3 is made up of 16 amino acids. CDR1 and CDR2 (germline): LGHNA, YSLEER. The V and J ends lost 1 base and 2 bases, in that order; junction bases with no gene match: 5. The CDR3 region has the DNA TGCGCCAGCAGCCAAGGGGTACAGGGGGCAAACTATGGCTACACCTTC. Its translation is CASSQGVQGANYGYTF.

This clonotype was counted ten times or more. V gene TRBV7-2 combines with J gene TRBJ2-5, with TRBD1 as a possible D gene (5 bases). CDR3 length: 15 residues. Trimming took 7 bases from V and 2 from J, leaving 17 bases between them. Germline CDR1 is SGHTA and CDR2 is FQGNSA. CDR3 DNA sequence: TGTGCCAGCAACTATAACGGCAGGGCTCAAGAGACCCAGTACTTC. It translates to CASNYNGRAQETQYF.

This clonotype appeared many times. The chain uses TRBV2 and TRBJ2-5; 8 bases agree with TRBD1. V lost 4 bases to trimming and J lost 5 bases; unmatched junction nucleotides: 6. The germline gives CDR1 SNHLY, CDR2 FYNNEI. This CDR3 spans 14 amino acids. The CDR3 nucleotides read TGTGCCAGCAGTGTCCAGGGGGCCTTGGAGACCCAGTACTTC. Translation: CASSVQGALETQYF. The variable domain in full, completed from reference TRBV2 and TRBJ2-5, reads EPEVTQTPSHQVTQMGQEVILRCVPISNHLYFYWYRQILGQKVEFLVSFYNNEISEKSEIFDDQFSVERPDGSNFTLKIRSTKLEDSAMYFCASSVQGALETQYFGPGTRLLVL.

The sample holds many counts of this clonotype. The chain employs TRBV24-1 and TRBJ2-2; 8 nucleotides align to TRBD2. V was pared by 3 bases and J by 2 bases, with 7 bases of the junction left unmatched. The CDR3 totals 17 residues. Germline CDR1 reads KGHDR; CDR2 reads SFDVKD. Written as DNA, the CDR3 is TGTGCCACCAGTGATCTACTAAGCGGGGGTAACACCGGGGAGCTGTTTTTT. Translation: CATSDLLSGGNTGELFF.

This clonotype was detected only a few times. J is TRBJ1-5 and V is TRBV28, with a possible D match to TRBD1 (5 bases). CDR1 is MDHEN and CDR2 is SYDVKM in the germline V gene. The CDR3 runs to 16 residues. Trimming left V 5 bases short and J 3 bases short, with 17 bases between. The CDR3: CASSPLGGISNQPQHF. The CDR3, as DNA: TGTGCCAGCAGTCCCCTGGGGGGGATTTCCAATCAGCCCCAGCATTTT.

This sequence joins TRBV4-3 and TRBJ1-4; 7 bases align to TRBD1. The ends lost 1 base at V and 8 bases at J; junction bases unmatched: 10. Germline V lookup: CDR1 LGHNA, CDR2 YSLEER. The CDR3 has 16 amino acids. CDR3 residues: CASSQGRRGPGEKLFF. The CDR3 DNA sequence: TGCGCCAGCAGCCAAGGAAGGAGGGGGCCCGGAGAAAAACTGTTTTTT.

V gene TRBV27 combines with J gene TRBJ2-3; TRBD2 matches at 8 bases. The CDR3 consists of 15 residues. Losses at the gene ends were 5 bases for V and 4 bases for J; bases not matched to a gene: 8. In germline, CDR1 is MNHEY, CDR2 SMNVEV (reference sequence). As DNA, the CDR3 is TGTGCCAGCAGTCTCCATCTAGCGGGCGCAGATACGCAGTATTTT. Protein: CASSLHLAGADTQYF.

The table lists this clonotype with many counts. The rearrangement joins TRBV12-3 or TRBV12-4 to TRBJ1-2; D is unclear. V was cut by 3 bases and J by 4 bases, with 6 bases left in between. CDR3 length equals 12 residues. The CDR3 loop reads CASSFSVYGYTF. As DNA, the CDR3 is TGTGCCAGCAGTTTTTCCGTCTATGGCTACACCTTC.

This sequence joins TRBV27 and TRBJ2-2, with D perhaps matching TRBD1 or TRBD2 (5 bases each). The CDR3 runs 17 residues. Germline-derived CDR1 and CDR2 are MNHEY and SMNVEV (reference sequence). Trimming shortened V by 5 bases and J by 3 bases, and 19 bases separated the two germline ends. Written as DNA, the CDR3 is TGTGCCAGCAGTCCTCGATCCGGGACGGCTGACACCGGGGAGCTGTTTTTT. Translation gives CASSPRSGTADTGELFF.

In this sample, this clonotype turned up many times. CDR3 nucleotide sequence: TGTGCCAGCAGCTTAGTACCGGGACAGGGCCCGGAGCTGTTTTTT. It encodes CASSLVPGQGPELFF. V usage is TRBV11-2 and J usage is TRBJ2-2, with 9 bases lining up with TRBD1. This CDR3 comprises 15 residues. Trimming cost V 1 base and J 10 bases; bases outside gene matches: 7. The V gene's germline CDR1 is SGHAT and CDR2 FQNNGV. The whole variable domain, remainder taken from reference TRBV11-2 and TRBJ2-2, is EAGVAQSPRYKIIEKRQSVAFWCNPISGHATLYWYQQILGQGPKLLIQFQNNGVVDDSQLPKDRFSAERLKGVDSTLKIQPAKLEDSAVYLCASSLVPGQGPELFFGEGSRLTVL.

J is TRBJ1-5 and V is TRBV14; no clear D. This CDR3 has 15 residues. Germline V CDR1 and CDR2: SGHDN, FVKESK. V lost 2 bases and J lost 2, with 10 bases in between. This CDR3 is CASSQRPPRNQPQHF. The CDR3 DNA follows: TGTGCCAGCAGCCAACGCCCTCCTCGCAATCAGCCCCAGCATTTT.

The gene calls are TRBV28 and TRBJ1-2, with D perhaps matching TRBD1 (6 bases). Trimming shortened V by 5 bases and J by 4 bases, and 20 bases separated the two germline ends. This CDR3 region has 16 residues. Germline values: CDR1 MDHEN, CDR2 SYDVKM. CDR3 in amino acids: CASSEGGGPRSYGYTF. As DNA, the CDR3 is TGTGCCAGCAGTGAGGGGGGAGGTCCTAGGTCCTATGGCTACACCTTC.

The genes are TRBV6-2 or TRBV6-3 and TRBJ2-6, with D hard to call. The CDR3 loop spans 17 amino acids. The V gene lost 0 bases and the J gene lost 0 bases, with 9 bases spanning the gap. Per germline, CDR1 MNHEY and CDR2 SVGEGT. CDR3 sequence: CASSYSNRLSGANVLTF. Here the CDR3 DNA reads TGTGCCAGCAGTTACTCGAATCGTCTCTCTGGGGCCAACGTCCTGACTTTC.

J is TRBJ1-6 and V is TRBV11-2, with TRBD1 identical over 10 bases. Trimming took 1 base from V and 8 from J; bases not matched to a gene: 11. The CDR3 covers 18 residues. Germline assignment: CDR1 SGHAT and CDR2 FQNNGV. The CDR3 reads CASSLATGTGAIYSPLHF. The CDR3 coding sequence is TGTGCCAGCAGCTTAGCAACCGGGACAGGGGCTATTTATTCACCCCTCCACTTT.

The sample holds a few counts of this clonotype. The chain uses TRBV20-1 and TRBJ2-7; no firm D call. With 0 bases removed from V and 3 bases from J, the gap between germline ends came to 18 bases. CDR3 size: 16 residues. Germline values: CDR1 DFQATT, CDR2 SNEGSKA (reference sequence). The DNA of the CDR3 is TGCAGTGCTAGAGATCTTCGGGTGCTTGGGCTCTACGAGCAGTACTTC. Protein product: CSARDLRVLGLYEQYF.

This clonotype showed up many times. Here the CDR3 reads CASRQDDYGYTF. The CDR3 nucleotides read TGTGCCAGCCGACAGGACGACTATGGCTACACCTTC. The chain joins TRBV28 to TRBJ1-2; D might be TRBD1 (6 bases). V was shortened by 8 bases and J by 3 bases, with 10 bases between the two germline ends. The germline V gene encodes CDR1 MDHEN and CDR2 SYDVKM. CDR3 length: 12 amino acids.

The DNA for the CDR3 is TGTGCCAGCAGCTTACCCCAGGGTTCGGGCAAAAACATTCAGTACTTC. Translating it yields CASSLPQGSGKNIQYF. The genes are TRBV7-9 and TRBJ2-4; TRBD1 might be the D (5 bases). The CDR3 covers 16 residues. The V end lost 2 bases, the J end lost 3 bases, and 14 bases lay between the germline ends. Germline CDR1 and CDR2: SEHNR and FQNEAQ (reference sequence).

There are many counts of this clonotype. The chain is built from TRBV28 and TRBJ2-7; D tentatively reads TRBD1 or TRBD2 (6 bases each). The germline V gene encodes CDR1 MDHEN and CDR2 SYDVKM. The CDR3 spans 13 residues. Trimming took off 7 bases at V and 2 bases at J, with 12 bases between the two ends. As DNA, the CDR3 is TGTGCCAGCAAATCCGGGGGCCCCTACGAGCAGTACTTC. Translation: CASKSGGPYEQYF.

The chain joins TRBV28 to TRBJ2-5; 10 bases are shared with TRBD1. This CDR3 is built from 15 residues. V gave up 6 bases and J gave up 4 bases; unmatched junction bases: 8. CDR1 and CDR2 (germline): MDHEN, SYDVKM. CDR3 loop: CASSRQGAWVETQYF. The CDR3 nucleotides read TGTGCCAGCAGCAGACAGGGGGCGTGGGTAGAGACCCAGTACTTC.

This clonotype has at least ten counts. Its ends do not fully match the called genes, so a read error is possible. V is TRBV28 and J is TRBJ1-1; possibly TRBD1 for D (5 bases). Germline V lookup: CDR1 MDHEN, CDR2 SYDVKM. This CDR3 is built from 10 residues. CDR3 in amino acids: CASKGTEAFF. CDR3 bases: TGTGCGAGCAAGGGGACTGAAGCTTTCTTT.

The chain is built from TRBV28 and TRBJ2-7, with 8 bases fitting TRBD2. The J segment lost 7 bases and the V segment lost 4 bases, leaving 3 bases of the junction unmatched. Germline CDR1 and CDR2: MDHEN and SYDVKM. CDR3 length: 12 residues. DNA of the CDR3: TGTGCCAGCAGTTCGCTAGCGGGTGAGCAGTACTTC. It encodes CASSSLAGEQYF.

In this sample, this clonotype turned up a few times. This chain links TRBV24-1 with TRBJ2-2, with D possibly being TRBD2 (6 bases). The CDR3 extends over 17 amino acids. Germline assignment: CDR1 KGHDR and CDR2 SFDVKD. The V end was cut by 3 bases, the J end by 3 bases, with 16 bases between. The CDR3 is CATSDPNMGGDTGELFF. The CDR3 DNA sequence: TGTGCCACCAGTGATCCGAACATGGGAGGCGACACCGGGGAGCTGTTTTTT.

The table lists this clonotype with many counts. The gene calls are TRBV24-1 and TRBJ2-2, with D possibly being TRBD1 (6 bases). The CDR3 length is 15 residues. The germline V and J ends were trimmed by 8 bases and 0 bases, with 12 bases remaining between them. Germline V gene sequence: CDR1 KGHDR, CDR2 SFDVKD. The CDR3 coding sequence is TGTGCCACCATGCCCGGGACAACGAACACCGGGGAGCTGTTTTTT. Residues: CATMPGTTNTGELFF.

This clonotype has only a few counts. This chain uses TRBV5-6 with TRBJ1-4, with D maybe TRBD1 (5 bases). CDR3 size: 14 residues. The germline V and J ends were trimmed by 0 bases and 8 bases, with 11 bases remaining between them. CDR1 is SGHDT, CDR2 YYEEEE, per germline. DNA of the CDR3: TGTGCCAGCAGCTTGGAACGGGGCTTCGAAAAACTGTTTTTT. This codes for CASSLERGFEKLFF.

This clonotype has a count of ten or more. This chain uses TRBV28 with TRBJ2-7; D ambiguous. The CDR3 covers 12 residues. Trimming removed 3 bases at V and 5 bases at J, with 8 bases between. Germline V gene lookup returns CDR1 MDHEN and CDR2 SYDVKM. CDR3 coding DNA: TGTGCCAGCAGTTTTCCCCTAAACGAGCAGTACTTC. Encoded protein: CASSFPLNEQYF.